This TCR beta chain comes out of a study of blood T cell repertoires in COVID-19. Overall study: Sites across the United States, Italy and Spain contributed samples from acute and convalescent COVID-19.

The authors' processing: For nucleated cells, counts were estimated from reference gene primer amplification. Produced via immunoSEQ multiplex PCR; TCRdb's table is partial and in-frame only. Clone size and V and J calls were adopted from that table, with D and trimming inferred from the DNA. This sample has about 200,000 clones, with around 83% found just once. This clonotype was obtained from a human donor in a cohort sampled during active COVID-19. The source material was peripheral blood.

The CDR3 nucleotides are TGTGCCAGCAGCCAAGATTTGACAGAGTACTACGAGCAGTACTTC. The encoded protein is CASSQDLTEYYEQYF. The chain employs TRBV4-2 and TRBJ2-7; possible D gene TRBD1, 5 bases. Trimming shortened V by 0 bases and J by 3 bases, and 12 bases separated the two germline ends. The CDR3 extends over 15 amino acids. Germline values: CDR1 LGHNA, CDR2 YNFKEQ.